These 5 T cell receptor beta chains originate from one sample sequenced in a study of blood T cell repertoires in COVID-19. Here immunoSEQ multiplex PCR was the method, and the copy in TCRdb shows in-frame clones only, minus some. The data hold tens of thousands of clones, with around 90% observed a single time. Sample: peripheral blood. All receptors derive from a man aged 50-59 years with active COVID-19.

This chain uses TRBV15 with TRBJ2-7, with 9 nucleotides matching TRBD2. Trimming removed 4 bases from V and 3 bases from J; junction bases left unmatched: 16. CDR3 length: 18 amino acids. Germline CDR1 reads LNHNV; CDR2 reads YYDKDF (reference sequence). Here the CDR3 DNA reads TGTGCCACCAGCACGGGACGGTTAAAGCGGGGGGCAAACTACGAGCAGTACTTC. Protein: CATSTGRLKRGANYEQYF.

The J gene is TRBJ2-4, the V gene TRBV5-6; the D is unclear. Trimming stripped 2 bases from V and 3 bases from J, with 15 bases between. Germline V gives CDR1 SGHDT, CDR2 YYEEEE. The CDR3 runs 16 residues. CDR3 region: CASSFVDTINKNIQYF. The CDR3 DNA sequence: TGTGCCAGCAGCTTTGTCGACACCATTAACAAAAACATTCAGTACTTC.

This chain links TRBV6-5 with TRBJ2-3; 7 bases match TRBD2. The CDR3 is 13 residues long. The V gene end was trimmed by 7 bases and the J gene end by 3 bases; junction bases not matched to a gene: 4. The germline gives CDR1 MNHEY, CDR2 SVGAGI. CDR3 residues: CASIGEGTDTQYF. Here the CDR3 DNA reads TGTGCCAGCATAGGGGAGGGAACAGATACGCAGTATTTT.

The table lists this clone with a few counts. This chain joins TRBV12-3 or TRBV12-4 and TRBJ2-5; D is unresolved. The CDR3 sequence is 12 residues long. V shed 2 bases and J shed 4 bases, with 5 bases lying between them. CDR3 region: CASSLSRETQYF. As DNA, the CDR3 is TGTGCCAGCAGTTTATCCCGAGAGACCCAGTACTTC.

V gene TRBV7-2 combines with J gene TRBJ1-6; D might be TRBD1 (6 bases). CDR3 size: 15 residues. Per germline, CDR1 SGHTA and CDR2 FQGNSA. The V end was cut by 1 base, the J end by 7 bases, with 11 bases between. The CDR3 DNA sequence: TGTGCCAGCAGCTTAGATGCAGGGGCAAATTCACCCCTCCACTTT. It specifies CASSLDAGANSPLHF.